This TCR beta chain was retrieved from a study of blood T cell repertoires in COVID-19 (dated by TCRdb to between 2020 and 2021). With regard to the full study: Samples from collaborators originated in the United States, Italy and Spain and spanned both the acute and convalescent phases of COVID-19. The samples were drawn from the first 160 participants of the ongoing ImmuneRACE study and from 1,254 subjects provided by 6 global collaborators. The prospective study material was composed of cDNA or gDNA derived from T cells, B-cell-depleted T cells, or PBMCs. The repertoires were released in a freely available public database meant as a resource for research on the immune response to SARS-CoV-2. Where HLA class I and class II types were available, the types were taken from metadata supplied by the sample provider, not from assay-based typing. Deeply sampled blood TCRbeta repertoires from subjects exposed to, actively infected with, or recovered from COVID-19 were included in the dataset. Sample metadata almost always included a de-identified subject ID, COVID-19 status, age in years and sex.

As encoded in the germline V gene, CDR1 is SGHTA while CDR2 is FQGTGA. V is shortened by 4 bases, J by 4 bases, and the region joining them spans 10 bases. The cysteine opens and the phenylalanine closes a CDR3 of 13 amino acids. Left in the record is the CDR3 DNA by itself, 39 bases read in frame from the first base. TCRbeta CDR3 regions were amplified from genomic DNA using the immunoSEQ Assay, a bias-controlled multiplex PCR. The source study handled its data this way. Nucleated cell counts per sample were estimated from amplification of reference gene primers within the assay. To quantify the absolute abundance of each unique TCRbeta CDR3 rearrangement, sequence reads were collapsed and filtered. For each sample, productive Simpson clonality was calculated as the square root of Simpson's diversity index over productive rearrangements. What TCRdb holds here is the immuneACCESS table cut down to in-frame rearrangements. Part of the clones is not present; checked against another copy, under half of the missing clones reflect an unresolved V gene, and the others are unexplained. The V and J calls and clone size were taken over from that table, and D and trimming were inferred from the DNA. The sample profile shows 310,000 or so clones; about 90% of them were found once. The ten largest account for 5.5% to 6% of the sample.

In the case of this clone: What antigen it recognizes has not been identified. Base qualities are not provided; no much larger clone lies one nucleotide away.

On the study overall, not on this receptor specifically: Clinical and demographic metadata were provided uncurated, with the amount varying by source and participant.

In the prospective study, participants were roughly 18 to 100 years old, resided in under 30 geographic areas of the United States, and were enrolled through a virtual design. In the prospective study, participants were assigned to cohorts based on the clinical history participants reported in a screening survey and a study questionnaire. For ImmuneRACE Cohort 3, a participant was defined as recovered based on two consecutive negative NP/OP PCR tests, clearance by a healthcare professional, or resolution of symptoms. Each participant in the prospective study had whole blood, serum and a nasopharyngeal or oropharyngeal swab collected by mobile phlebotomists. Over a roughly 2-month period, participants in the prospective study had the option of providing additional blood draws and questionnaires. Before DNA extraction, blood samples from the prospective study were shipped at room temperature or frozen.

The sequenced sample consisted of PBMCs or T cells enriched from blood (not recorded which). This receptor was obtained from a woman between 25 and 40 years old who had recovered from COVID-19. This sequence uses TRBV7-3 and TRBJ1-1, with the D gene uncertain. The CDR3 protein: CASSSGLGTEAFF. The DNA is as follows: TGTGCCAGCAGCTCTGGACTGGGCACTGAAGCTTTCTTT. When the CDR3 is completed using the reference TRBV7-3 and TRBJ1-1 genes on either side, the full variable domain is GAGVSQTPSNKVTEKGKYVELRCDPISGHTALYWYRQSLGQGPEFLIYFQGTGAADDSGLPNDRFFAVRPEGSVSTLKIQRTERGDSAVYLCASSSGLGTEAFFGQGTRLTVV.